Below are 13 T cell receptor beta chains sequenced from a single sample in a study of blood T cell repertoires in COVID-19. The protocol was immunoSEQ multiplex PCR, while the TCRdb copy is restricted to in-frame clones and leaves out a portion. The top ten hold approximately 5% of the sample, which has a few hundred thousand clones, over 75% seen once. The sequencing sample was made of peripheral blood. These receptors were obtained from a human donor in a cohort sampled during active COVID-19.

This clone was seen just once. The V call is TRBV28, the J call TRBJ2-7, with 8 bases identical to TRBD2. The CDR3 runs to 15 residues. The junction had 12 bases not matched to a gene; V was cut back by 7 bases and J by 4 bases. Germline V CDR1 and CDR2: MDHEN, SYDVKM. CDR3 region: CASTPTGTRIYEQYF. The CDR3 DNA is TGTGCCAGCACCCCGACCGGGACTAGGATATACGAGCAGTACTTC.

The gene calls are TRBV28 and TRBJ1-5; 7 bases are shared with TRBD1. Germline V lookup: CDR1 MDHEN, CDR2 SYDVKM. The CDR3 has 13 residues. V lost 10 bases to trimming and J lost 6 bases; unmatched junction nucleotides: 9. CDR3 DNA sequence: TGTGCCACCCGCGGACAGGATATTCAGCCCCAGCATTTT. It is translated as CATRGQDIQPQHF.

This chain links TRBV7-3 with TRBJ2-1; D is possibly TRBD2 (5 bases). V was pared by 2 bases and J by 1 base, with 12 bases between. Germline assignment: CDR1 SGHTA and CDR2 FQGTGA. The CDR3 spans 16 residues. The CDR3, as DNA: TGTGCCAGCAGCTTATACGGGGAACGGTCCTACAATGAGCAGTTCTTC. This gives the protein CASSLYGERSYNEQFF.

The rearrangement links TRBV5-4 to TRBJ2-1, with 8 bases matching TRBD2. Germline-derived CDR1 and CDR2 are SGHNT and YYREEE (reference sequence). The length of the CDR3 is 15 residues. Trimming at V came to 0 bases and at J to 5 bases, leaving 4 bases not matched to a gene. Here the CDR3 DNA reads TGTGCCAGCAGCTTGGATAGCGGGAACAACAATGAGCAGTTCTTC. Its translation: CASSLDSGNNNEQFF.

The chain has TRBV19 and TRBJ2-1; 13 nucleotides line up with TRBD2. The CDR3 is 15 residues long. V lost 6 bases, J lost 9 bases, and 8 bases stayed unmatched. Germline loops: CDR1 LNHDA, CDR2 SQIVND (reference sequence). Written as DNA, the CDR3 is TGTGCCAGTAGCACACTAGCGGGAGGGCCACGTGAGCAGTTCTTC. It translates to CASSTLAGGPREQFF.

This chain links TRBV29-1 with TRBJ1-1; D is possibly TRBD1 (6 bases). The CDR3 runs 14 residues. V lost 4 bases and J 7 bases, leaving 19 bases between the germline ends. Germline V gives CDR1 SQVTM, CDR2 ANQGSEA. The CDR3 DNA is TGCAGCGTTGTATACCTTGGCAGGGGTGATGAAGCTTTCTTT. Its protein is CSVVYLGRGDEAFF.

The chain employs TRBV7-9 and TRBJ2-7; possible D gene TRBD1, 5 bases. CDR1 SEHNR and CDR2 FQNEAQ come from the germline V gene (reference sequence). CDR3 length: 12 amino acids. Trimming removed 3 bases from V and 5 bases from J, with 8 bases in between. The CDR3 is CASSFKGDEQYF. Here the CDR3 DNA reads TGTGCCAGCAGCTTCAAAGGGGACGAGCAGTACTTC.

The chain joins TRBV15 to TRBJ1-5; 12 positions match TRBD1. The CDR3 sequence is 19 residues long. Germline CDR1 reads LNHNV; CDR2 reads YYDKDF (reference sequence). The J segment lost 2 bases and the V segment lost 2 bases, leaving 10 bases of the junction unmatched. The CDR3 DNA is TGTGCCACCAGCAGATGGGACAGGGGGCGTGTGTTGGGCAATCAGCCCCAGCATTTT. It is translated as CATSRWDRGRVLGNQPQHF.

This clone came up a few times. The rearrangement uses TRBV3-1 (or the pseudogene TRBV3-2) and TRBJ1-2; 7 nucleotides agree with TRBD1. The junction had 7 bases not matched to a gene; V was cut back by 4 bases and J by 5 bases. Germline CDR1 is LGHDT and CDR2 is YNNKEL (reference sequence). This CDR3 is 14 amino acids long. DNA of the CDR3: TGTGCCAGCAGCCTAACAGGGGAGGATTATGGCTACACCTTC. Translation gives CASSLTGEDYGYTF.

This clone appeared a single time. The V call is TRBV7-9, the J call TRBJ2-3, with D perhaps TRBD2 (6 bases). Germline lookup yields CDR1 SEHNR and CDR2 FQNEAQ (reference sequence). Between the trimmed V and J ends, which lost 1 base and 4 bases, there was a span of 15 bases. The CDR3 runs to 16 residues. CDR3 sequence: CASSLGRTERADTQYF. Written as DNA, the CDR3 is TGTGCCAGCAGCTTAGGGAGGACCGAGCGGGCAGATACGCAGTATTTT.

CDR3 sequence (DNA): TGCAGCGTTCGAACAGGGGGTTCACCCCTCCACTTT. This translates into CSVRTGGSPLHF. The V call is TRBV29-1, the J call TRBJ1-6; 8 bases are shared with TRBD1. The V and J ends lost 5 bases and 9 bases, in that order; junction bases with no gene match: 3. The CDR3 consists of 12 residues. Per germline, CDR1 SQVTM and CDR2 ANQGSEA.

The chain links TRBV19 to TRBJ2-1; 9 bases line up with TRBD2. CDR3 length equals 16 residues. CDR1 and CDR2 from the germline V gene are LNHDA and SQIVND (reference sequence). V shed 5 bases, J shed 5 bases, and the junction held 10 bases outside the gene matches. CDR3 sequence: CASSPTSGGLNNEQFF. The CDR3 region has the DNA TGTGCCAGTAGTCCAACGAGCGGGGGGCTAAACAATGAGCAGTTCTTC.

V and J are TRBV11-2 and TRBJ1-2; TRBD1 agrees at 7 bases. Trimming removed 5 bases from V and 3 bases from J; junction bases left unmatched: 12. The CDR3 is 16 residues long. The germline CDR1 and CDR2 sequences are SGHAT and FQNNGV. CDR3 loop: CASSPDRVGFDYGYTF. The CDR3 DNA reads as TGTGCCAGCAGCCCAGACAGGGTGGGATTCGACTATGGCTACACCTTC.